The source of this T cell receptor (beta chain) is a study of post-analysis software for immune sequencing data. Study as a whole: Relapsing-remitting, secondary progressive and progressive-relapsing forms made up the multiple sclerosis disease courses. Study results and limitations: Five TRBV segments, including TRBV5-6, TRBV5-1 and TRBV20-1, were more frequent in patients than controls. Compared with controls, patients showed significantly lower normalized Chao1 diversity. The F measure placed samples prepared in the same batch into strongly shared clusters.

Built from TCR beta cDNA, the libraries had unique molecular identifiers in them. TCRdb reprocessed the PCR reads via MiXCR and lists one record per CDR3 protein. Of 740,000 or so distinct CDR3 sequences in the sample, approximately 53% were seen once. As to this clonotype: What it binds is not known.

There are 16 residues in the CDR3. Germline CDR1 and CDR2: SGHRS and YFSETQ. Trimming removed 0 bases from V and 5 bases from J, with 16 bases in between. The sequencing sample was made of blood. This chain joins TRBV5-1 and TRBJ2-3; D might be TRBD2 (6 bases). This clonotype was sampled from a girl aged 5-17 years with multiple sclerosis. CDR3 bases: TGCGCCAGCAGCTTGGCCTTTCGGGAGCATAGAGATACGCAGTATTTT. This translates into CASSLAFREHRDTQYF.